The entry below gives a single T cell receptor beta chain sequence along with its context. This clone has a handful of counts. The target of this receptor is not known. No much larger clone exists at a distance of one base, and base qualities are not known. Sequences LNHDA (CDR1) and SQIVND (CDR2) are obtained from the germline V gene (reference sequence). The V and J ends are trimmed by 6 bases and 5 bases, leaving 14 bases between them. CDR3 length: 13 amino acids, cysteine to phenylalanine. Just the 39-base CDR3 DNA is kept, in frame starting at base 1. This entry comes from a study of T cell responses to AZD1222 COVID-19 vaccine (dated by TCRdb to the early 2020s). Study-wide context: A total of approximately 230 trial participants underwent TCR sequencing, of whom 207 received two doses of AZD1222 and some 25 received two doses of the MenACWY control vaccine. Trial participants were enrolled into age subgroups of 18-55, 56-69 and 70-plus years, which contained 148, 28 and 57 TCR-sequenced participants, respectively. Results and caveats for the whole study, not just this receptor: CD4 TCRs associated with the vaccine covered the entire spike protein, and the dominant responses were in regions 160-218 and 743-854. No day 14 peak-response samples were available, so repertoires were characterized only after the peak T cell response. Nearly half of unique spike-specific TCRs reportedly recognized epitopes outside regions mutated in the B.1.351 and B.1.1.7 variants. Most participants were white British and females outnumbered males, and the authors suggested that clonal diversity may have been underestimated. Spike-specific TCR breadth and depth rose significantly after two AZD1222 doses compared with day 0 and with MenACWY recipients. The 56-69-year group was small, and its depth increase did not reach significance, likely because of low power. Only five to seven AZD1222 recipients were SARS-CoV-2 seropositive at baseline, limiting conclusions about previously exposed vaccinees.

The CDR3 regions of human TCRbeta chains were analyzed by immunosequencing. Regarding the original processing steps: TCRs in the repertoires were matched against a reference library of SARS-CoV-2-specific TCRs that had been generated with the MIRA antigen-specificity platform. Breadth was defined as the fraction of unique TCRs that were SARS-CoV-2-associated, and depth was defined as the fraction of total T cells that were SARS-CoV-2-associated. Using the MIRA data, each spike-specific TCR was mapped to the spike region that the TCR reacts to and placed in a CD4 or CD8 class. Log10-transformed breadth and depth values were compared by one-way ANOVA with Sidak's multiple comparisons tests. Imported from immuneACCESS, the table was reduced by TCRdb to in-frame sequences with V and J called. These copies leave out some clones; in studies compared against another copy, an unresolved V gene accounts for under half, and the cause of the remainder is not known. D and trimming were read from the DNA, whereas the V and J calls and clone size are those reported in that table. A total of 50,000 to 70,000 clones appear in this sample, approximately 85% of them only once. The ten biggest clones cover roughly 19% of the sample.

This specimen's time point label, interpreted: baseline before first vaccination. This sample's treatment or condition label indicates: meningococcal conjugate vaccine given as trial control. The vaccinee samples were drawn from two UK trials, COV001 and COV002, one of which was a single-blind randomized controlled phase 2/3 trial testing AZD1222 (ChAdOx1 nCoV-19) in healthy adults. Trial participant PBMC samples were collected at day 0 and day 28 after the second dose for TCRbeta chain sequencing. This TCR came from an adult in good health. Specimen: peripheral blood, collected on day 0 of MenACWY control vaccination. The receptor chain draws on TRBV19 and TRBJ2-7; 6 matching bases give a weak D call of TRBD1. The CDR3 region: CASSTRGRNEQYF. The sequenced DNA is TGTGCCAGTAGCACCAGGGGAAGGAACGAGCAGTACTTC.